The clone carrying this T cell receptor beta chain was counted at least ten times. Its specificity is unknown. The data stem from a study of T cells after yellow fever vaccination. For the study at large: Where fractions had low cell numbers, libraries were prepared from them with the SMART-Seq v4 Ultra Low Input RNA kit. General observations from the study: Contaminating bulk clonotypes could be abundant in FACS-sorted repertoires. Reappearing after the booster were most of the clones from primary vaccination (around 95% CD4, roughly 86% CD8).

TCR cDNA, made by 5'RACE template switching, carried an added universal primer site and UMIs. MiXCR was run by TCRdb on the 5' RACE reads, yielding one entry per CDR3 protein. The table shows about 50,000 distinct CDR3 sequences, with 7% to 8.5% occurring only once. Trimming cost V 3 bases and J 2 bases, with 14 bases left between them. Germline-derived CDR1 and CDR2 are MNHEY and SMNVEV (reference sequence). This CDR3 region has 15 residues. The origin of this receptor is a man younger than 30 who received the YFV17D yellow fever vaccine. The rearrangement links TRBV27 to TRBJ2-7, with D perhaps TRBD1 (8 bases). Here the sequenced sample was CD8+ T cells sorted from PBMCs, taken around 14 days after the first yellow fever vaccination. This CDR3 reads CASSLGGTGTYEQYF. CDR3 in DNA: TGTGCCAGCAGTTTGGGGGGGACAGGCACCTACGAGCAGTACTTC.